This T cell receptor (beta chain) is drawn from a study of T cell responses to AZD1222 COVID-19 vaccine. There are 15 residues in the CDR3. Between the trimmed V and J ends, which lost 1 base and 0 bases, there was a span of 10 bases. CDR1 and CDR2 from the germline V gene are LGHDT and YNNKEL (reference sequence). The study's findings and limits: The donor cohort was predominantly white British with a female majority, and clonal diversity may have been underestimated.

Using immunoSEQ multiplex PCR, the repertoire was profiled, and TCRdb retains in-frame clones only, with some absent. This table holds more than 100,000 clones, over 75% found once. As concerns this clone: Its antigen is unknown.

The chain joins TRBV3-1 (or the pseudogene TRBV3-2) to TRBJ2-7; D uncertain. Sequencing used peripheral blood, obtained on day 0 of AZD1222 vaccination. This receptor was taken from an adult in good health. The CDR3 is CASSQAVTTSYEQYF. CDR3 sequence (DNA): TGTGCCAGCAGCCAAGCTGTCACTACCTCCTACGAGCAGTACTTC.